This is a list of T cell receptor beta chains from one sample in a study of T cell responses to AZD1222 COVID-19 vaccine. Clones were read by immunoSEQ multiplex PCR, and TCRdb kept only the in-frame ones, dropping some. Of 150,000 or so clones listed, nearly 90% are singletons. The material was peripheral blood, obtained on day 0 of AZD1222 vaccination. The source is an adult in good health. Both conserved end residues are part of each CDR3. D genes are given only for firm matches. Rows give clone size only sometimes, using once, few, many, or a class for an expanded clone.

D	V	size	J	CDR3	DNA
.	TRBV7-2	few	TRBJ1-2	CASSFQGRANYGYTF	TGTGCCAGCAGCTTCCAGGGAAGAGCTAACTATGGCTACACCTTC
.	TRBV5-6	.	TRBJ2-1	CASSDWNSYNEQFF	TGTGCCAGCAGCGATTGGAACTCCTACAATGAGCAGTTCTTC
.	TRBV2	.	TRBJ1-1	CASRILGTPNTEAFF	TGTGCCAGCAGGATCCTCGGGACACCGAACACTGAAGCTTTCTTT
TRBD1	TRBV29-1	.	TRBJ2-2	CSAGDSPNTGELFF	TGCAGCGCAGGGGACAGTCCGAACACCGGGGAGCTGTTTTTT
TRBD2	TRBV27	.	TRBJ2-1	CASRKPGLAGVNEQFF	TGTGCCAGCAGAAAACCGGGACTAGCGGGAGTCAATGAGCAGTTCTTC
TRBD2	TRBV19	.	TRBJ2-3	CASSIGGRTDTQYF	TGTGCCAGTAGTATCGGCGGGAGAACAGATACGCAGTATTTT
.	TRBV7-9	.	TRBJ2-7	CASSLLNRSPDEQYF	TGTGCCAGCAGCTTACTTAACAGGTCCCCGGACGAGCAGTACTTC
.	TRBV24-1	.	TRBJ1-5	CATSGLGSQPQPQHF	TGTGCCACCAGTGGGTTGGGGAGCCAGCCCCAGCCCCAGCATTTT
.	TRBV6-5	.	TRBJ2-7	CASSPRGSSYEQYF	TGTGCCAGCAGTCCACGAGGTAGCAGCTACGAGCAGTACTTC
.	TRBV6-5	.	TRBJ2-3	CASSYSYLGTDTQYF	TGTGCCAGCAGTTACTCGTATCTGGGCACAGATACGCAGTATTTT
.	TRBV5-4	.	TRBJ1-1	CASSLEGAEAFF	TGTGCCAGCAGCTTAGAGGGGGCTGAAGCTTTCTTT
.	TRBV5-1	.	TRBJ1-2	CASSLVAGQSNYGYTF	TGCGCCAGCAGCTTGGTGGCAGGGCAAAGTAACTATGGCTACACCTTC
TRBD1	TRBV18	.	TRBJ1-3	CASSRDSSGNTIYF	TGTGCCAGCTCACGGGACAGCTCTGGAAACACCATATATTTT